The text below deals with one T cell receptor (beta chain). This specimen comes from a study of blood T cell repertoires in COVID-19. Study as a whole: Collection of acute and convalescent COVID-19 samples took place in the United States, Italy and Spain. Nucleic acid was either cDNA or gDNA, and it came from T cells, B-cell-depleted T cells, or PBMCs.

With 8 bases clipped from V and 5 bases from J, the junction kept 5 bases outside the gene matches. This CDR3 comprises 13 residues. Germline values: CDR1 MDHEN, CDR2 SYDVKM. Assay used: immunoSEQ multiplex PCR; TCRdb lists only in-frame clones, some missing. The sample holds roughly 49,000 clones, over 80% seen once. The specimen sequenced was peripheral blood. The sequence was obtained from a man aged 40-50 years with acute or convalescent COVID-19. This sequence joins TRBV28 and TRBJ2-2; 7 bases align to TRBD1. CDR3 in amino acids: CASQKQGTGELFF. CDR3 bases: TGTGCCAGCCAAAAACAGGGGACCGGGGAGCTGTTTTTT.